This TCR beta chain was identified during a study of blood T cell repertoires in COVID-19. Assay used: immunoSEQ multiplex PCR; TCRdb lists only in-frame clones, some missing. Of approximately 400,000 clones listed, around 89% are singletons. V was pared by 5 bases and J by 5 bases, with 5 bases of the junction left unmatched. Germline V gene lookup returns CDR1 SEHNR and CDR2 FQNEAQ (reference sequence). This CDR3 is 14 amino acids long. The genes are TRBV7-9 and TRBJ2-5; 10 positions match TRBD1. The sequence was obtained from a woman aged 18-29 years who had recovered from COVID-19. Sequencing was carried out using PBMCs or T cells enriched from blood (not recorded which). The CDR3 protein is CASSGDRGLETQYF. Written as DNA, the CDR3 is TGTGCCAGCAGCGGAGACAGGGGGCTCGAGACCCAGTACTTC.